This T cell receptor beta chain was recorded in a study of T cells in Graves' hyperthyroidism and ophthalmopathy. This clonotype was detected only a few times. The investigators amplified TCR beta CDR3 regions from RNA transcripts. HTBI primers were the set used in a first-round RT-PCR of the TCR CDR3. Via MiXCR, TCRdb re-called the multiplex PCR reads, giving one row per CDR3 protein. The sample lists hundreds of thousands of distinct CDR3 sequences; roughly a sixth were seen once. Germline values: CDR1 MNHNS, CDR2 SASEGT. CDR3 size: 12 residues. The V end was cut by 6 bases, the J end by 11 bases, with 14 bases between.

This chain uses TRBV6-1 with TRBJ1-5; TRBD1 is a possible D gene (5 bases). Sequenced: blood. The receptor was derived from a woman in her fifties or sixties with Graves' hyperthyroidism that later progressed to Graves' ophthalmopathy. The CDR3 DNA reads TGTGCCAGCAGAGAAACGGGGGGAGCCCAGCATTTT. It codes for CASRETGGAQHF.